Included here is one T cell receptor beta chain sequence, with context. This sample was included in a study of blood T cell repertoires in COVID-19. Study details: Whether acute or convalescent, the COVID-19 samples came from the United States, Italy and Spain.

Under the authors' procedure: How many nucleated cells were present was estimated from reference gene primer amplification. Profiling relied on immunoSEQ multiplex PCR, and the TCRdb table lists in-frame clones only, not all of them. The V and J calls and the clone size are those of that table, but D and trimming were determined from the DNA. The sample yields under 150,000 clones, 87% seen once. Trimming removed 3 bases from V and 8 bases from J, with 19 bases in between. The CDR3 contains 16 residues. Germline V lookup: CDR1 MGHRA, CDR2 YSYEKL. This sequence joins TRBV4-1 and TRBJ1-4; D might be TRBD1 (6 bases). This sequence originates from a man aged 45-65 years with active COVID-19. Source material: peripheral blood. The CDR3 nucleotides are TGCGCCAGCAGCCACAGGGGCTTGGGGGCTGGGGAAAAACTGTTTTTT. It is translated as CASSHRGLGAGEKLFF.